This T cell receptor (beta chain) was captured by sequencing in a study of OX40 agonist ivuxolimab in advanced cancers. The V and J ends lost 2 bases and 4 bases respectively, with 10 bases between them. There are 14 residues in the CDR3. CDR1 and CDR2 (germline): LNHDA, SQIVND (reference sequence). The repertoire was sequenced with immunoSEQ multiplex PCR; TCRdb's copy has only in-frame clones and lacks some. The top ten hold 2.5% to 4% of the sample, which has 50,000 to 70,000 clones, around 78% seen once. This sequence was found in an adult with an advanced solid tumor such as melanoma, head and neck, liver or kidney cancer. Specimen: CD4+ or CD8+ T cells sorted from blood, collected in a trial of the OX40 agonist ivuxolimab. This rearrangement joins TRBV19 to TRBJ2-3, with a tentative D call TRBD1 (5 bases). The CDR3 coding sequence is TGTGCCAGTAGTATACAGGGTGGTGCAGATACGCAGTATTTT. Amino acid sequence: CASSIQGGADTQYF.